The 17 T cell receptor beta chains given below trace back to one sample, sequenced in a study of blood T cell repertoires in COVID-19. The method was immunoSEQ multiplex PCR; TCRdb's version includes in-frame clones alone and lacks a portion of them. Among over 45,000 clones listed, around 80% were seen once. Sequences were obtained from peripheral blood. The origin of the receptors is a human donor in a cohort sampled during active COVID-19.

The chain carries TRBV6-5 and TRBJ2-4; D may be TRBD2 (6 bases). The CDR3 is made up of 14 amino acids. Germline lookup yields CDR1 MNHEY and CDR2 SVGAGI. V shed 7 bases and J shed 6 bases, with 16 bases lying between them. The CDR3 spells CASTESGRGNIQYF. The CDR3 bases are TGTGCCAGCACCGAAAGTGGGCGGGGAAACATTCAGTACTTC.

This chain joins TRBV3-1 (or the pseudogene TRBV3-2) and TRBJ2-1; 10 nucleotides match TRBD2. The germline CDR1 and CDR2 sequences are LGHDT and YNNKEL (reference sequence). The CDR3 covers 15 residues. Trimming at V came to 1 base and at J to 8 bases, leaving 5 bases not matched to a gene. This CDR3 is CASSQVLSGGDEQFF. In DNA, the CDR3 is TGTGCCAGCAGCCAAGTGTTGAGCGGGGGGGATGAGCAGTTCTTC.

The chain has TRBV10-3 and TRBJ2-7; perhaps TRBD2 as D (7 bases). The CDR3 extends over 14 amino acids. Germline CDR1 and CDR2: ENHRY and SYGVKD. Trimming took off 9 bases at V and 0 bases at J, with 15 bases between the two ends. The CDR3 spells CAIGLAGASYEQYF. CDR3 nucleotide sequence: TGTGCCATTGGTCTGGCGGGGGCCTCCTACGAGCAGTACTTC.

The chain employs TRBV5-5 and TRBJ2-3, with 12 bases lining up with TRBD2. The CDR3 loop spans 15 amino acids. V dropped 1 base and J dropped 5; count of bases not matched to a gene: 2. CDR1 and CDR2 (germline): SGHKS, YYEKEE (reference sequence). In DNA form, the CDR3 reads TGTGCCAGCAGCTTGCTAGCGGGGGGGATAGATACGCAGTATTTT. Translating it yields CASSLLAGGIDTQYF.

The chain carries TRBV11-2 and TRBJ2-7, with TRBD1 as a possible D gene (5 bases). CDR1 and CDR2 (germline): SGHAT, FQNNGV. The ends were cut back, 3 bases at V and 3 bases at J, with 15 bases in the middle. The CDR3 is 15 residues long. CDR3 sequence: CASSFQNDRSYEQYF. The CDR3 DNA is TGTGCCAGCAGCTTCCAGAACGACAGAAGCTACGAGCAGTACTTC.

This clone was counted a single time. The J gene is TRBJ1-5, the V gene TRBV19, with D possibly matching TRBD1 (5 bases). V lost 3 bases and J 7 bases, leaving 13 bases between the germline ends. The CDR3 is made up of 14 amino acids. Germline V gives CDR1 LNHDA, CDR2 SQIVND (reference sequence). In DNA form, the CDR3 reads TGTGCCAGTAGTATTTTTGGGGCAGGACAGCCCCAGCATTTT. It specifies CASSIFGAGQPQHF. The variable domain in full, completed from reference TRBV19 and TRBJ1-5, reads DGGITQSPKYLFRKEGQNVTLSCEQNLNHDAMYWYRQDPGQGLRLIYYSQIVNDFQKGDIAEGYSVSREKKESFPLTVTSAQKNPTAFYLCASSIFGAGQPQHFGDGTRLSIL.

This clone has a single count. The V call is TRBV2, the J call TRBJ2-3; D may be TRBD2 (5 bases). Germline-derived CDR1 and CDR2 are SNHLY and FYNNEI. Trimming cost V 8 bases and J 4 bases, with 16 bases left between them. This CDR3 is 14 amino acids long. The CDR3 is CASGRYRGADTQYF. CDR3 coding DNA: TGTGCCAGCGGTCGATACCGGGGAGCAGATACGCAGTATTTT.

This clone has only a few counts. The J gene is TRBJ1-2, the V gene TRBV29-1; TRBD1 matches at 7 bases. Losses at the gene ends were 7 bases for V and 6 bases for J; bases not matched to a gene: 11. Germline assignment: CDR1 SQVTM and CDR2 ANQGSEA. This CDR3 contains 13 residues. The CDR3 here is CSAQGGRGNGYTF. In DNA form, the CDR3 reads TGCAGCGCCCAAGGGGGCAGGGGCAATGGCTACACCTTC. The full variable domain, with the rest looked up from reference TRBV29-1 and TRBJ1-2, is SAVISQKPSRDICQRGTSLTIQCQVDSQVTMMFWYRQQPGQSLTLIATANQGSEATYESGFVIDKFPISRPNLTFSTLTVSNMSPEDSSIYLCSAQGGRGNGYTFGSGTRLTVV.

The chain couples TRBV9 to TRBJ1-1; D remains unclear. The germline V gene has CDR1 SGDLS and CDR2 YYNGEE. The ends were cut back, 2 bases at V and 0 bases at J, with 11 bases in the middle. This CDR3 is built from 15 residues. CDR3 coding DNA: TGTGCCAGCAGCGTGGGAGGACTGATGAACACTGAAGCTTTCTTT. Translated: CASSVGGLMNTEAFF.

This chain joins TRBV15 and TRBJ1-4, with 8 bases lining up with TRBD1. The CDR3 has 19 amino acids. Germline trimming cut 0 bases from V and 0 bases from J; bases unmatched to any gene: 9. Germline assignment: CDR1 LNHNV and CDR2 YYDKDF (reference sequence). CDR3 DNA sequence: TGTGCCACCAGCAGAGAGTGGCAGGGGGCCTCCGCAACTAATGAAAAACTGTTTTTT. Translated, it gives CATSREWQGASATNEKLFF.

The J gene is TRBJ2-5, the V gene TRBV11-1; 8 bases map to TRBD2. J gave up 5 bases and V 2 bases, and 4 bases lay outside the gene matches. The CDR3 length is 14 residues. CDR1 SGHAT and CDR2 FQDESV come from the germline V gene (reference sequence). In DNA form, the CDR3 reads TGTGCCAGCAGCTTAAGCGGGGGTAGGGAGACCCAGTACTTC. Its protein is CASSLSGGRETQYF.

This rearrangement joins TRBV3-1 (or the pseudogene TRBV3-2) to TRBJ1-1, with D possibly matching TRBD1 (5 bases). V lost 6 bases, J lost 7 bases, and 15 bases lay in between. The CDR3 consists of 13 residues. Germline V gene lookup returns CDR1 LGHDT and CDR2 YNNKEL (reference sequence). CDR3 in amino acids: CASSRIPGIEAFF. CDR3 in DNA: TGTGCCAGCAGTCGGATTCCAGGGATTGAAGCTTTCTTT.

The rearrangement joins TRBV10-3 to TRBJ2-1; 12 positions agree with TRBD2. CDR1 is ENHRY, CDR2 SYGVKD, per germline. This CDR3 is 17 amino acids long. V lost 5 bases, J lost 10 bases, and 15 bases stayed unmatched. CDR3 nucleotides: TGTGCCATCAGTCAATCTAGCGGGGGGGTAGAAAAGGGAGAGCAGTTCTTC. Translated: CAISQSSGGVEKGEQFF.

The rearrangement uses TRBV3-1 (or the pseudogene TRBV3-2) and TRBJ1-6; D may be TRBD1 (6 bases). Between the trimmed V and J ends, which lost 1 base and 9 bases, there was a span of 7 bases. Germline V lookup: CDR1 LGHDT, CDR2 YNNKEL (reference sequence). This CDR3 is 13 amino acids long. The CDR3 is CASSQGGGSPLHF. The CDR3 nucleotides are TGTGCCAGCAGCCAAGGAGGGGGTTCACCCCTCCACTTT.

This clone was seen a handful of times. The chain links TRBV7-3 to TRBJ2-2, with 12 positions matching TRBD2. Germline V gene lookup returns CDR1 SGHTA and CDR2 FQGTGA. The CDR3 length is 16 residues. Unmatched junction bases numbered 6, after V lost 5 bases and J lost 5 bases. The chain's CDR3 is CASSPRTSGVTGELFF. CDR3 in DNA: TGTGCCAGCAGCCCTCGGACTAGCGGGGTAACCGGGGAGCTGTTTTTT.

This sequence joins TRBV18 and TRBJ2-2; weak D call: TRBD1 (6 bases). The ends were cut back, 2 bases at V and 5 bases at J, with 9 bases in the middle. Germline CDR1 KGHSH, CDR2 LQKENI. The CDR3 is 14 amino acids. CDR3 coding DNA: TGTGCCAGCTCACCAGGACAGATTACCGGGGAGCTGTTTTTT. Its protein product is CASSPGQITGELFF.

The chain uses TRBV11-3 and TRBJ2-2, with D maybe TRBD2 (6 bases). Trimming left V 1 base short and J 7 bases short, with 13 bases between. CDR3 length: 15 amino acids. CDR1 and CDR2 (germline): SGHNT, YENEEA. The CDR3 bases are TGTGCCAGCAGCTTAGGAGGAGGGGTTGACGGGGAGCTGTTTTTT. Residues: CASSLGGGVDGELFF.